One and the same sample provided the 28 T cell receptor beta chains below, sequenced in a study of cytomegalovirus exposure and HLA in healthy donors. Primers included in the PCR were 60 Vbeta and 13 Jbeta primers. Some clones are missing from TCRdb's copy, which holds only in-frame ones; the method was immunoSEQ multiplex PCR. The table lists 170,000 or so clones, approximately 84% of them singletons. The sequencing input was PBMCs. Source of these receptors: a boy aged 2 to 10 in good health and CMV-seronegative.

The CDR3 region has the DNA TGTGCCAGCAGCTTAGAACCGGGACAGGGACCCACTGAAGCTTTCTTT. Amino acid sequence: CASSLEPGQGPTEAFF. The rearrangement uses TRBV7-9 and TRBJ1-1, with TRBD1 matching over 9 bases. CDR1 and CDR2 from the germline V gene are SEHNR and FQNEAQ (reference sequence). The CDR3 consists of 16 residues. Losses at the gene ends were 1 base for V and 4 bases for J; bases not matched to a gene: 7.

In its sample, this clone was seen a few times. For the CDR3, the DNA is TGTGCCAGCTCACCCTCTTGGCCGTCCGAAGCTTTCTTT. Translating it yields CASSPSWPSEAFF. The chain combines TRBV18 with TRBJ1-1; no reliable D call. In germline, CDR1 is KGHSH, CDR2 LQKENI. Trimming pared 3 bases from V and 8 bases from J, leaving 13 bases between. The CDR3 length is 13 residues.

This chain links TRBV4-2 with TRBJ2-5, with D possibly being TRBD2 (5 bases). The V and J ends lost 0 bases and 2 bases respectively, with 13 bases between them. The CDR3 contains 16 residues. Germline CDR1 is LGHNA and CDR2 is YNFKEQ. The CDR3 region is CASSQDRGSVQETQYF. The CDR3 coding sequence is TGTGCCAGCAGCCAAGACCGGGGTAGCGTTCAAGAGACCCAGTACTTC.

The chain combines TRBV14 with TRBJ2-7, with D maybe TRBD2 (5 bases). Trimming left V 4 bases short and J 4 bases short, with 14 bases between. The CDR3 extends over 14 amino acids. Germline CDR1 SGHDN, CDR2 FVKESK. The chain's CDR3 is CASSPLERKYEQYF. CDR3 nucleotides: TGTGCCAGCAGCCCCCTGGAGCGGAAATACGAGCAGTACTTC.

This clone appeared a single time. The CDR3 DNA reads TGTGCCATCAGTGAGTCCACGCAGGGGCATCAGCCCCAGCATTTT. It encodes CAISESTQGHQPQHF. The chain couples TRBV10-3 to TRBJ1-5; weak D call: TRBD1 (6 bases). V was shortened by 0 bases and J by 5 bases, with 11 bases between the two germline ends. Germline assignment: CDR1 ENHRY and CDR2 SYGVKD. The CDR3 consists of 15 residues.

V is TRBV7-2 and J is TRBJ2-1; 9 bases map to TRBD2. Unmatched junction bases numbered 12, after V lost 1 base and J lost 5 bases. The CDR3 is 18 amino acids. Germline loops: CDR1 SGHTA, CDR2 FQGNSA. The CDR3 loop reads CASSLGLAGIEKNNEQFF. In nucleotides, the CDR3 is TGTGCCAGCAGCTTAGGTCTAGCGGGAATAGAAAAAAACAATGAGCAGTTCTTC.

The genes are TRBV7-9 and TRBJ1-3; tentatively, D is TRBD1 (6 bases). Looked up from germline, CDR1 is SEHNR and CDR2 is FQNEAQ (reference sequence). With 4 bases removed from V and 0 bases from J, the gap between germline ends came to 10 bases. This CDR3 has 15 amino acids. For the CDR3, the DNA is TGTGCCAGCAGCTCCACAGGGAACTCTGGAAACACCATATATTTT. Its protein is CASSSTGNSGNTIYF.

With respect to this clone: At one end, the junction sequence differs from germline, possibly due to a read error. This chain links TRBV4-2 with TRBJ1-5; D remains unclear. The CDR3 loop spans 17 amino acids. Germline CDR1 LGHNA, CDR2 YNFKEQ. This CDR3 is CAGSQDGRADSNQPQHF. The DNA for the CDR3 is TGTGCCGGCAGCCAAGATGGGAGGGCAGATAGCAATCAGCCCCAGCATTTT.

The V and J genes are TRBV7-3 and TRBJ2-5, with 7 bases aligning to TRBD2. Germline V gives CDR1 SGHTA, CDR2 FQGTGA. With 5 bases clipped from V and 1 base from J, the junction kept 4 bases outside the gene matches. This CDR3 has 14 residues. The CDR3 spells CASSRGGPQETQYF. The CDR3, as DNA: TGTGCCAGCAGCCGGGGAGGGCCCCAAGAGACCCAGTACTTC.

The CDR3 region is CASSVGILYEQYF. CDR3 in DNA: TGTGCCAGCAGTGTCGGGATCCTATACGAGCAGTACTTC. V and J are TRBV2 and TRBJ2-7, with TRBD2 as a possible D gene (5 bases). From germline, CDR1 is SNHLY and CDR2 FYNNEI. The CDR3 contains 13 residues. Trimming stripped 4 bases from V and 4 bases from J, with 11 bases between.

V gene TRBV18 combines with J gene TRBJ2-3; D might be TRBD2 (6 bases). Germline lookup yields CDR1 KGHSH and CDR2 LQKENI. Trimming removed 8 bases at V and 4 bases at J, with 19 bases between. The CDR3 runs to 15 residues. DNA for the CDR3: TGTGCCAGCCTTATTCTGGGTCGGGAGCCAGATACGCAGTATTTT. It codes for CASLILGREPDTQYF.

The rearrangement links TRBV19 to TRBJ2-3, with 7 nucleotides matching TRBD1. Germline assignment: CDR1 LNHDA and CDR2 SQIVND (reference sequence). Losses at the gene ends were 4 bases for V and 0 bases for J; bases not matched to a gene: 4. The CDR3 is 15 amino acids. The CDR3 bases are TGTGCCAGTAGTACTGGGACAGATAGCACAGATACGCAGTATTTT. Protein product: CASSTGTDSTDTQYF.

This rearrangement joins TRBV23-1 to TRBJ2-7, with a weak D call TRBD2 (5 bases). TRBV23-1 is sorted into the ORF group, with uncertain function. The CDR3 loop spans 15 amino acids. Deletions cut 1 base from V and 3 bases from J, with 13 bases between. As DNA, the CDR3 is TGCGCCAGCAGTCAATTTAGGATCGGAGGCTACGAGCAGTACTTC. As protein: CASSQFRIGGYEQYF.

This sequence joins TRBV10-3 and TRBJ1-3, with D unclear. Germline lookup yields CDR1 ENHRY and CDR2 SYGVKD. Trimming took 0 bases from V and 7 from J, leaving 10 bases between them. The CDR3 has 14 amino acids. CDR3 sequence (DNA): TGTGCCATCAGTGAGTCGATTCCGGTGAACACCATATATTTT. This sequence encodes CAISESIPVNTIYF.

Here the CDR3 reads CASSQEGKGSGRLGTQYF. The DNA for the CDR3 is TGCGCCAGCAGCCAAGAGGGGAAGGGTAGCGGGAGGCTTGGGACCCAGTACTTC. This sequence joins TRBV4-1 and TRBJ2-5; 10 bases agree with TRBD2. Per germline, CDR1 MGHRA and CDR2 YSYEKL. After removal of 0 bases from V and 7 bases from J, the junction contained 14 bases not matched to a gene. This CDR3 spans 18 amino acids.

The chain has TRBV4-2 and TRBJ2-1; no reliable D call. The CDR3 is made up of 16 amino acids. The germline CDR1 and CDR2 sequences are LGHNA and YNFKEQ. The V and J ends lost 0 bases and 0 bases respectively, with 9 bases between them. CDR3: CASSQEVGGSYNEQFF. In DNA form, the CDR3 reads TGTGCCAGCAGCCAAGAAGTAGGCGGCTCCTACAATGAGCAGTTCTTC.

This chain's CDR3 is CASSQDRAGRTYEQYF. CDR3 DNA sequence: TGCGCCAGCAGCCAAGATCGGGCAGGGAGGACCTACGAGCAGTACTTC. The rearrangement uses TRBV4-1 and TRBJ2-7; D is possibly TRBD2 (6 bases). Germline V gene data show CDR1 as MGHRA and CDR2 as YSYEKL. Trimming removed 0 bases at V and 2 bases at J, with 14 bases between. This CDR3 region has 16 residues.

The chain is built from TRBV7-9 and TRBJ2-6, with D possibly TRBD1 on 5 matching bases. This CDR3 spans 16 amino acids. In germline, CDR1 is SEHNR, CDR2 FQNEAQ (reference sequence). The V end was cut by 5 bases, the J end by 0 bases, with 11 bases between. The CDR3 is CASSPRQHSGANVLTF. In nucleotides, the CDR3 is TGTGCCAGCAGCCCTAGACAGCACTCTGGGGCCAACGTCCTGACTTTC.

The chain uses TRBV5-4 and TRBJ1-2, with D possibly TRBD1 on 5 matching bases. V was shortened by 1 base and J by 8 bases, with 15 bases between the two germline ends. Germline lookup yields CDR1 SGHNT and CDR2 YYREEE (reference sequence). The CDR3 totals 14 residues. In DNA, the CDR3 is TGTGCCAGCAGCTTGAGTTTGGGGCGAGGAGGCTACACCTTC. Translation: CASSLSLGRGGYTF.

In DNA form, the CDR3 reads TGTGCCAGCAGCGTACATAGCGGAAGAAACTACGAGCAGTACTTC. This gives the protein CASSVHSGRNYEQYF. The chain combines TRBV9 with TRBJ2-7, with D perhaps matching TRBD2 (6 bases). Germline V gives CDR1 SGDLS, CDR2 YYNGEE. Trimming stripped 1 base from V and 3 bases from J, with 14 bases between. The CDR3 consists of 15 residues.

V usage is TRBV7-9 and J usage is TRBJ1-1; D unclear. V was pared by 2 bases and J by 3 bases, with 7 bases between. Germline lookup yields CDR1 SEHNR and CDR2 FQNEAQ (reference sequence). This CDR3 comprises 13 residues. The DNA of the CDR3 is TGTGCCAGCAGCTTATGGCTAGACACTGAAGCTTTCTTT. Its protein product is CASSLWLDTEAFF.

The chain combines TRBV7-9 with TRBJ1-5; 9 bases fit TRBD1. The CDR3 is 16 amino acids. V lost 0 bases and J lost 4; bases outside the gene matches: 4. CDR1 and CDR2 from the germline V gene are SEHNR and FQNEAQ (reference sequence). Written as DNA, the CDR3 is TGTGCCAGCAGCTTAGCGGGACAGGGATCTAATCAGCCCCAGCATTTT. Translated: CASSLAGQGSNQPQHF.

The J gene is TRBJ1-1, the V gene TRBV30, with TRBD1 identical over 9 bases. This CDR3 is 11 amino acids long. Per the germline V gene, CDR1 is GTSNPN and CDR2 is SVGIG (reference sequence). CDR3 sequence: CRTTGTGYAFF. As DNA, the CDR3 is TGTCGGACCACGGGGACAGGGTACGCTTTCTTT. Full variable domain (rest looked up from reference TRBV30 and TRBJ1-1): SQTIHQWPATLVQPVGSPLSLECTVEGTSNPNLYWYRQAAGRGLQLLFYSVGIGQISSEVPQNLSASRPQDRQFILSSKKLLLSDSGFYLCRTTGTGYAFFGQGTRLTVV.

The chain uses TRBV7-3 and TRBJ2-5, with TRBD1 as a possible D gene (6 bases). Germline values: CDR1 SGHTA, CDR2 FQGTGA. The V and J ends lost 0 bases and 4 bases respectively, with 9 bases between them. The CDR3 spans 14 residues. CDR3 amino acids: CASSLTGGVETQYF. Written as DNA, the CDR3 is TGTGCCAGCAGCTTAACTGGGGGCGTAGAGACCCAGTACTTC.

The CDR3 DNA reads as TGTGCCAGCAGTGCAAATCCGGGACAGGGGATGAACACTGAAGCTTTCTTT. Translated, it gives CASSANPGQGMNTEAFF. The chain has TRBV25-1 and TRBJ1-1; TRBD1 aligns across 10 bases. V was clipped by 4 bases and J by 0 bases; unmatched bases: 8. This CDR3 has 17 residues. The germline V gene encodes CDR1 MGHDK and CDR2 SYGVNS.

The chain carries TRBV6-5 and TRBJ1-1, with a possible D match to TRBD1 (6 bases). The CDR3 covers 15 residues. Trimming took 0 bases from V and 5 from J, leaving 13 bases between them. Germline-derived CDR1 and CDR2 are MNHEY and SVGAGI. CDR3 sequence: CASSYSLQGRTEAFF. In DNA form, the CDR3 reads TGTGCCAGCAGTTACTCGCTACAGGGAAGGACTGAAGCTTTCTTT.

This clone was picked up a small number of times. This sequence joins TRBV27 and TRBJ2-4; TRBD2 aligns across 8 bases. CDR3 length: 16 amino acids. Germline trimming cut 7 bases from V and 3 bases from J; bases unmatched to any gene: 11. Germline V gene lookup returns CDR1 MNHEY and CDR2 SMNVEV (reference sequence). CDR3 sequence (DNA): TGTGCCAGCAAATCGAACGGGAGGGAATACAAAAACATTCAGTACTTC. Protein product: CASKSNGREYKNIQYF.

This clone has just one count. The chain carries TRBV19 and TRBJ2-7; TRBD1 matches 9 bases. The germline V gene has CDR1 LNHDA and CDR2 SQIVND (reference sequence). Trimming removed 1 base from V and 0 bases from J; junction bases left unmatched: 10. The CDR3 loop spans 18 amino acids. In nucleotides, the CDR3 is TGTGCCAGTAGTATAGTTGTTCAGGGACAGGGCGGCTCCTACGAGCAGTACTTC. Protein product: CASSIVVQGQGGSYEQYF. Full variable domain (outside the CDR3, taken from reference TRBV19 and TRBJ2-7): DGGITQSPKYLFRKEGQNVTLSCEQNLNHDAMYWYRQDPGQGLRLIYYSQIVNDFQKGDIAEGYSVSREKKESFPLTVTSAQKNPTAFYLCASSIVVQGQGGSYEQYFGPGTRLTVT.